The rows below give T cell receptor beta chains drawn from one sample of a study of blood T cell repertoires in COVID-19. Assay: immunoSEQ multiplex PCR; the TCRdb copy retains only in-frame clones and omits some. Of 110,000 or so clones listed, around 84% are singletons. Specimen: peripheral blood. All receptors come from a woman aged 40 to 50 with acute or convalescent COVID-19. Each CDR3 is given with its conserved first and last residue. The D gene is left open where the match is weak. Rows may omit the clone size; those that give it use once, few, many or a size class.

V	D	size	J	CDR3	DNA
TRBV15	TRBD1	.	TRBJ1-2	CATSRDRDRGQYGYTF	TGTGCCACCAGCAGAGATCGGGACAGGGGGCAATATGGCTACACCTTC
TRBV20-1	.	.	TRBJ1-6	CSASSRPRGSPLHF	TGCAGTGCTAGTAGCCGTCCTCGCGGGTCACCCCTCCACTTT
TRBV21-1	.	few	TRBJ1-2	CASSLRLDSLLNYGYTF	TGTGCCAGCAGCCTTCGCCTGGACAGCCTCCTTAACTATGGCTACACCTTC
TRBV11-3	TRBD1	once	TRBJ2-1	CASSAWDRGRGVTEQFF	TGTGCCAGCAGCGCCTGGGACAGGGGGCGGGGGGTGACTGAGCAGTTCTTC
TRBV10-1	.	.	TRBJ1-4	CASSDGFNEKLFF	TGCGCCAGCAGTGACGGTTTTAATGAAAAACTGTTTTTT
TRBV11-2	TRBD1	.	TRBJ1-6	CASSYRDSPNSPLHF	TGTGCCAGCAGCTACCGGGACAGCCCTAATTCACCCCTCCACTTT
TRBV5-1	.	.	TRBJ1-1	CASSLGQVYLGITEAFF	TGCGCCAGCAGCTTGGGACAGGTTTATTTGGGGATCACTGAAGCTTTCTTT
TRBV7-2	TRBD2	.	TRBJ2-7	CASSPGLAREQYF	TGTGCCAGCAGCCCGGGACTAGCGAGGGAGCAGTACTTC
TRBV11-1	.	.	TRBJ2-2	CASSLDAANTGELFF	TGTGCCAGCAGCTTAGACGCGGCGAACACCGGGGAGCTGTTTTTT
TRBV5-1	.	.	TRBJ2-3	CASSLKIQGADTQYF	TGCGCCAGCAGCCTCAAGATCCAAGGGGCAGATACGCAGTATTTT
TRBV5-1	TRBD2	.	TRBJ2-3	CASSLAPGLAGLTDTQYF	TGCGCCAGCAGCTTGGCCCCGGGACTAGCGGGGTTAACAGATACGCAGTATTTT
TRBV2	.	.	TRBJ2-2	CASTRGRNTGELFF	TGTGCCAGCACCCGGGGAAGGAACACCGGGGAGCTGTTTTTT
TRBV27	.	.	TRBJ1-6	CASSLFGAVLHF	TGTGCCAGCAGTTTATTCGGTGCGGTGCTCCACTTT
TRBV19	.	.	TRBJ2-7	CASSIGAASSYEQYF	TGTGCCAGTAGTATAGGCGCGGCTAGCTCCTACGAGCAGTACTTC
TRBV7-2	TRBD1	few	TRBJ1-2	CASSLGGTANYGYTF	TGTGCCAGCAGCTTAGGTGGGACAGCAAACTATGGCTACACCTTC
TRBV5-1	.	.	TRBJ2-1	CASRGQGPYNEQFF	TGCGCCAGCAGGGGGCAAGGTCCCTACAATGAGCAGTTCTTC
TRBV9	TRBD2	.	TRBJ2-7	CASSVGSGGYEQYF	TGTGCCAGCAGCGTAGGTAGCGGGGGCTACGAGCAGTACTTC
TRBV7-9	.	.	TRBJ2-3	CASSHYQGADTQYF	TGTGCCAGCAGCCACTATCAAGGGGCGGATACGCAGTATTTT
TRBV30	.	.	TRBJ1-1	CAWSGRGNTEAFF	TGTGCCTGGAGTGGTAGGGGGAACACTGAAGCTTTCTTT
TRBV6-2/TRBV6-3	TRBD1	.	TRBJ2-7	CASSYLGGTGITYEQYF	TGTGCCAGCAGTTATCTTGGAGGGACAGGCATAACCTACGAGCAGTACTTC
TRBV19	.	.	TRBJ1-1	CASSTLTGSNTEAFF	TGTGCCAGTAGTACTTTGACAGGATCGAACACTGAAGCTTTCTTT
TRBV12-3/TRBV12-4	.	once	TRBJ2-2	CASSLLAGELFF	TGTGCCAGCAGTCTACTCGCCGGGGAGCTGTTTTTT
TRBV5-6	.	.	TRBJ1-4	CASSLGQSYEKLFF	TGTGCCAGCAGCTTGGGGCAGTCGTACGAAAAACTGTTTTTT